The TCR beta chain under discussion was sequenced for a study of OX40 agonist ivuxolimab in advanced cancers. Context from the whole study: The costimulatory receptor OX40 (CD134) was targeted by ivuxolimab, a fully human IgG2 agonistic monoclonal antibody. A male proportion of under 85% and a mean age of roughly 58 years, ranging from 23 to 79, were recorded for the dose-escalation cohort. The paper describes the monotherapy dose-escalation part (N = 52 patients) of the phase I trial of ivuxolimab. Partial responses were achieved by three dose-escalation patients, of whom one had hepatocellular carcinoma and two had cutaneous melanoma. The point of sequencing TCRbeta in the periphery was to test whether ivuxolimab changed TCR sequence diversity and drove clonal T-cell expansion. Prior anti-PD-1, anti-PD-L1 or anti-CTLA-4 therapy was permitted, and less than 45% of dose-escalation patients had received checkpoint inhibitors. Intravenous ivuxolimab was administered to patients every 2 weeks at six dose levels: 0.01, 0.1, 0.3, 1.5, 3 and 10 mg/kg. Of the roughly 50 dose-escalation patients, hepatocellular carcinoma was present in roughly 19, melanoma in roughly 15, renal cell carcinoma in 9 and head and neck cancer in 9. General findings and caveats noted by the study authors: In the 0.1-3.0 mg/kg groups, partial responders had among the lowest normalized peripheral clonal expansion, particularly in CD8+ T cells. At doses of 0.1 to 3.0 mg/kg, clonal expansion of both CD4+ and CD8+ blood T cells was observed from baseline to week 6. Low levels of normalized T-cell clonal expansion were also seen in some patients who did not respond. Antigen specificity was not determined for the clonally expanded peripheral T cells. After ivuxolimab, CD8+ T cells had more expanded clones than CD4+ T cells on average.

Turning to this clone: Its binding antigen is unknown. One base away there is no much larger clone; base qualities are not given.

There are 15 amino acids in the CDR3, from cysteine to phenylalanine inclusive. Of all the DNA, just the CDR3 is kept, 45 bases in frame from base 1. Reading the germline V gene (reference sequence) gives CDR1 SGHAT and CDR2 FQDESV. Trimming removed 4 bases from V and 1 base from J; the gene matches leave 3 bases unexplained. Patients with autoimmune disease history or receiving systemic immunosuppression were excluded from the trial. Peripheral blood for TCR sequencing was collected from all dose cohorts at baseline, on cycle 4 day 1, and on cycle 7 day 1. Samples came from an open-label, multicenter, first-in-human phase I dose-escalation trial of ivuxolimab. Adults with locally advanced or metastatic melanoma, renal cell carcinoma, hepatocellular carcinoma or head and neck squamous cell carcinoma were enrolled in the trial. Before TCR sequencing, CD4+ T cells and CD8+ T cells were sorted from peripheral blood as separate populations.

Genomic DNA was isolated from the sorted cells so that the TCRbeta CDR3 region could be sequenced. TCRbeta CDR3 regions were sequenced using the immunoSEQ Assay. In its TCRdb copy, this immuneACCESS table keeps in-frame sequences only and misses some clones. Where compared with another copy, unresolved V genes explain less than half of these, and the others have no known cause. The sample table records around 64,000 clones; approximately 82% of these occur just once. The ten largest clones add up to about 5% of the sample. The rearranged chain carries TRBV11-1 and TRBJ2-7, with TRBD2 matching 11 junction bases. This sequence originates from an adult with an advanced solid tumor such as melanoma, head and neck, liver or kidney cancer. The sequencing here drew on CD4+ or CD8+ T cells sorted from blood, taken in a trial of the OX40 agonist ivuxolimab. The CDR3 loop reads CASSSGLAESYEQYF. DNA sequence: TGTGCCAGCAGCTCGGGACTAGCGGAGTCCTACGAGCAGTACTTC.